The 31 T cell receptor beta chains given below trace back to one sample, sequenced in a study of response to subunit inactivated influenza vaccine. Using its own MiXCR run on the RT-PCR reads, TCRdb lists one record per CDR3 protein. Here the sample spans approximately 500,000 distinct CDR3 sequences, under 15% being singletons. Sequencing used PBMCs from blood, obtained roughly 45 days after vaccination. The source of these receptors is a man aged 50 to 59 who received an inactivated influenza vaccine.

The chain links TRBV20-1 to TRBJ2-5, with TRBD2 identical over 8 bases. The germline V gene has CDR1 DFQATT and CDR2 SNEGSKA (reference sequence). The CDR3 length is 13 residues. V gave up 7 bases and J gave up 3 bases; unmatched junction bases: 7. CDR3 sequence (DNA): TGCAGTGTCTATAGCGGGGAGAAAGAGACCCAGTACTTC. Amino acids: CSVYSGEKETQYF.

This clonotype was seen many times. V gene TRBV5-1 combines with J gene TRBJ2-2; a weak D match, TRBD1 (6 bases). The CDR3 runs to 14 residues. Germline V gene lookup returns CDR1 SGHRS and CDR2 YFSETQ. Trimming took off 5 bases at V and 4 bases at J, with 12 bases between the two ends. The CDR3, as DNA: TGCGCCAGCAGGAAACAGGGTGGCACCGGGGAGCTGTTTTTT. Its protein is CASRKQGGTGELFF.

This clonotype was seen many times. V and J are TRBV6-5 and TRBJ2-1; no clear D gene. The CDR3 length is 12 residues. The germline V gene has CDR1 MNHEY and CDR2 SVGAGI. With 6 bases removed from V and 7 bases from J, the gap between germline ends came to 10 bases. The CDR3 coding sequence is TGTGCCAGCAGCAGAACTGGGAATGAGCAGTTCTTC. Amino acids: CASSRTGNEQFF.

In this sample, this clonotype turned up a few times. The chain combines TRBV11-2 with TRBJ1-2; D is undetermined. The length of the CDR3 is 11 residues. Germline lookup yields CDR1 SGHAT and CDR2 FQNNGV. Trimming removed 5 bases from V and 8 bases from J, with 9 bases in between. The CDR3 loop is CASSPLLGYTF. CDR3 bases: TGTGCCAGCAGCCCACTCTTAGGCTACACCTTC.

This clonotype was observed a handful of times. The chain carries TRBV5-1 and TRBJ2-5; D may be TRBD1 (6 bases). Germline lookup yields CDR1 SGHRS and CDR2 YFSETQ. Trimming removed 0 bases at V and 4 bases at J, with 13 bases between. This CDR3 comprises 15 residues. DNA of the CDR3: TGCGCCAGCAGCTTGGGTGGAATAGGGGGAGAGACCCAGTACTTC. Translation gives CASSLGGIGGETQYF.

This clonotype has only a few counts. One end of the junction fails to match germline, which may point to a read error. The chain uses TRBV12-3 or TRBV12-4 and TRBJ2-1; 9 bases are a match to TRBD2. The CDR3 loop spans 14 amino acids. The CDR3 spells CASGLAGVRLEQFF. Here the CDR3 DNA reads TGTGCCAGCGGTTTAGCGGGAGTGCGATTGGAGCAGTTCTTC.

This clonotype came up many times. This chain uses TRBV20-1 with TRBJ1-6, with a tentative D call TRBD1 (6 bases). The germline V gene has CDR1 DFQATT and CDR2 SNEGSKA (reference sequence). V shed 3 bases and J shed 7 bases, with 13 bases lying between them. The CDR3 has 14 amino acids. CDR3 DNA sequence: TGCAGTGCTAGTACTACAGGGCGGAATTCACCCCTCCACTTT. Its translation: CSASTTGRNSPLHF.

This clonotype was observed a handful of times. This sequence joins TRBV6-1 and TRBJ1-5; perhaps TRBD1 as D (6 bases). V gave up 6 bases and J gave up 3 bases, with 9 bases separating them. This CDR3 contains 13 residues. The germline CDR1 and CDR2 sequences are MNHNS and SASEGT. The CDR3: CASRRTVNQPQHF. The CDR3, as DNA: TGTGCCAGCAGACGGACAGTCAATCAGCCCCAGCATTTT.

In its sample, this clonotype was seen a few times. V is TRBV5-1 and J is TRBJ2-1, with D hard to call. Deletions cut 4 bases from V and 9 bases from J, with 32 bases between. The V gene's germline CDR1 is SGHRS and CDR2 YFSETQ. This CDR3 is built from 19 residues. This CDR3 is CASSLRTSVSFSQSGEQFF. The DNA of the CDR3 is TGCGCCAGCAGCCTCCGGACCTCTGTCAGTTTTTCCCAATCTGGTGAGCAGTTCTTC.

This clonotype was counted between two and nine times. V gene TRBV18 combines with J gene TRBJ2-7; D remains unclear. The CDR3 contains 16 residues. V dropped 4 bases and J dropped 0 bases, with 16 bases sitting between them. Germline V gene lookup returns CDR1 KGHSH and CDR2 LQKENI. The CDR3 region is CASSRALTQNSYEQYF. CDR3 nucleotides: TGTGCCAGCTCACGCGCCCTAACCCAAAACTCCTACGAGCAGTACTTC.

This clonotype was seen only a few times. The rearrangement joins TRBV4-1 to TRBJ2-1; 9 bases line up with TRBD1. Germline V lookup: CDR1 MGHRA, CDR2 YSYEKL. The V segment lost 0 bases and the J segment 8 bases; nucleotides outside the gene matches: 8. This CDR3 region has 16 residues. The CDR3 protein is CASSQDTGGARDEQFF. CDR3 DNA: TGCGCCAGCAGCCAAGATACAGGGGGCGCGCGGGATGAGCAGTTCTTC.

This rearrangement joins TRBV29-1 to TRBJ2-1; the match to TRBD2 covers 12 bases. Germline assignment: CDR1 SQVTM and CDR2 ANQGSEA. The V gene end was trimmed by 5 bases and the J gene end by 2 bases; junction bases not matched to a gene: 4. CDR3 size: 15 residues. The CDR3: CSVFLAGGTYNEQFF. CDR3 DNA sequence: TGCAGCGTTTTCCTAGCGGGAGGGACCTACAATGAGCAGTTCTTC.

This clonotype was observed a few times. The CDR3 coding sequence is TGTGCCAGCGCGGACAGGGGCGCTCCTAACTATGGCTACACCTTC. Its translation: CASADRGAPNYGYTF. The genes are TRBV3-1 and TRBJ1-2; 9 bases are a match to TRBD1. CDR3 length: 15 amino acids. Germline CDR1 LGHDT, CDR2 YNNKEL (reference sequence). V dropped 8 bases and J dropped 0; count of bases not matched to a gene: 7.

This clonotype has at least ten counts. The J gene is TRBJ2-3, the V gene TRBV27, with D possibly matching TRBD2 (5 bases). Germline loops: CDR1 MNHEY, CDR2 SMNVEV (reference sequence). V was pared by 6 bases and J by 6 bases, with 13 bases between. There are 13 residues in the CDR3. The CDR3 here is CASSARGWDTQYF. Written as DNA, the CDR3 is TGTGCCAGCAGCGCCCGGGGTTGGGATACGCAGTATTTT.

The table lists this clonotype with a few counts. For the CDR3, the DNA is TGTGCCAGCAGCTTAGTTCGGGGTACGCGTAAGAACACTGAAGCTTTCTTT. Its protein product is CASSLVRGTRKNTEAFF. The gene calls are TRBV7-8 and TRBJ1-1, with D hard to call. The CDR3 extends over 17 amino acids. V lost 1 base, J lost 1 base, and 16 bases lay in between. Germline CDR1 SGHVS, CDR2 FQNEAQ.

At least ten counts were recorded for this clonotype. This clone may be a read error of a much larger clone one base away. The chain recombines TRBV12-3 or TRBV12-4 with TRBJ2-3; D is undetermined. The CDR3 has 11 residues. Deletions cut 3 bases from V and 4 bases from J, with 2 bases between. In DNA form, the CDR3 reads TGTGCCAGCAGTTTCCCAGATACGCAGTATTTT. This codes for CASSFPDTQYF.

The rearrangement links TRBV11-2 to TRBJ2-1, with 9 bases lining up with TRBD2. The ends lost 11 bases at V and 7 bases at J; junction bases unmatched: 9. CDR3 length: 13 amino acids. CDR1 is SGHAT and CDR2 is FQNNGV in the germline V gene. The CDR3 nucleotides read TGTGCCTGCGAGGCGGGAGGGCTTAATGAGCAGTTCTTC. This encodes CACEAGGLNEQFF.

The chain joins TRBV19 to TRBJ1-5; D unclear. The V end was cut by 0 bases, the J end by 0 bases, with 12 bases between. Per the germline V gene, CDR1 is LNHDA and CDR2 is SQIVND (reference sequence). The CDR3 sequence is 17 residues long. CDR3 sequence (DNA): TGTGCCAGTAGTATAGAGGGATCTGGGTATAGCAATCAGCCCCAGCATTTT. It translates to CASSIEGSGYSNQPQHF.

There are a few counts of this clonotype. V gene TRBV7-9 combines with J gene TRBJ2-3; D not resolved. This CDR3 comprises 16 residues. CDR1 SEHNR and CDR2 FQNEAQ come from the germline V gene (reference sequence). V lost 7 bases to trimming and J lost 2 bases, with 19 bases between them. CDR3 in amino acids: CASNFDVKGNTDTQYF. For the CDR3, the DNA is TGTGCCAGCAACTTCGATGTGAAGGGAAACACAGATACGCAGTATTTT. The full variable domain, with the rest looked up from reference TRBV7-9 and TRBJ2-3, is DTGVSQNPRHKITKRGQNVTFRCDPISEHNRLYWYRQTLGQGPEFLTYFQNEAQLEKSRLLSDRFSAERPKGSFSTLEIQRTEQGDSAMYLCASNFDVKGNTDTQYFGPGTRLTVL.

The V and J genes are TRBV12-3 or TRBV12-4 and TRBJ1-2; no definite D call. The V end was cut by 3 bases, the J end by 4 bases, with 12 bases between. The CDR3 spans 14 residues. The CDR3 bases are TGTGCCAGCAGTTTGGACCCTCAGCCCTATGGCTACACCTTC. As protein: CASSLDPQPYGYTF.

This clonotype was recorded a few times. CDR3 nucleotides: TGCAGTGCAGCCGGGACAGGGGGCCTATCGACGTCTGGAAACACCATATATTTT. Protein product: CSAAGTGGLSTSGNTIYF. This chain uses TRBV20-1 with TRBJ1-3, with 12 bases identical to TRBD1. V gave up 6 bases and J gave up 1 base; unmatched junction bases: 13. CDR3 length: 18 residues. The germline gives CDR1 DFQATT, CDR2 SNEGSKA (reference sequence).

The chain recombines TRBV4-2 with TRBJ2-3; D ambiguous. This CDR3 has 17 residues. Between the trimmed V and J ends, which lost 0 bases and 2 bases, there was a span of 15 bases. In germline, CDR1 is LGHNA, CDR2 YNFKEQ. This chain's CDR3 is CASSQDPVIANTDTQYF. The DNA of the CDR3 is TGTGCCAGCAGCCAAGATCCAGTGATAGCCAACACAGATACGCAGTATTTT.

About this clonotype: A clone one base away is much larger, so this may be a read error. This chain joins TRBV11-2 and TRBJ2-1; D is unclear. The CDR3 length is 14 residues. The germline V gene encodes CDR1 SGHAT and CDR2 FQNNGV. The CDR3 nucleotides are TGTGCCAGCCGCTTAGTTTGGGGAAACAATGAGCAGTTCTTC. It specifies CASRLVWGNNEQFF.

This clonotype has more than one count but fewer than ten. At one end, the junction sequence differs from germline, possibly due to a read error. The chain carries TRBV3-1 and TRBJ2-5; D uncertain. The CDR3 totals 14 residues. The germline gives CDR1 LGHDT, CDR2 YNNKEL (reference sequence). The CDR3 DNA reads as TGTGCCAGCAGCCAAGGCGAGGACCAAGGGACCCAGTACTTC. It yields the protein CASSQGEDQGTQYF.

This clonotype turned up a few times. The rearrangement joins TRBV7-8 to TRBJ2-3; D is unresolved. Trimming stripped 1 base from V and 7 bases from J, with 6 bases between. CDR1 and CDR2 (germline): SGHVS, FQNEAQ. The CDR3 consists of 12 residues. The CDR3 nucleotides read TGTGCCAGCAGCTTAGGATGGAATACGCAGTATTTT. It is translated as CASSLGWNTQYF. The variable domain in full, completed from reference TRBV7-8 and TRBJ2-3, reads GAGVSQSPRYKVAKRGQDVALRCDPISGHVSLFWYQQALGQGPEFLTYFQNEAQLDKSGLPSDRFFAERPEGSVSTLKIQRTQQEDSAVYLCASSLGWNTQYFGPGTRLTVL.

This clonotype was recorded a few times. The CDR3 here is CSATLGAQNTEAFF. Here the CDR3 DNA reads TGCAGTGCTACCCTGGGGGCGCAGAACACTGAAGCTTTCTTT. V is TRBV20-1 and J is TRBJ1-1; a weak D match, TRBD1 (6 bases). The CDR3 sequence is 14 residues long. Germline values: CDR1 DFQATT, CDR2 SNEGSKA (reference sequence). The germline V and J ends were trimmed by 4 bases and 1 base, with 13 bases remaining between them.

The DNA for the CDR3 is TGTGCCAGCAGTTACTCATCGGGGGTTCTTCTCGAGCAGTACTTC. Protein: CASSYSSGVLLEQYF. The chain joins TRBV6-5 to TRBJ2-7; possible D gene TRBD2, 6 bases. V was trimmed by 0 bases and J by 6 bases, leaving 15 bases between them. The CDR3 totals 15 residues. Germline V gene data show CDR1 as MNHEY and CDR2 as SVGAGI.

This clonotype was seen ten or more times. This chain links TRBV12-3 or TRBV12-4 with TRBJ2-1; TRBD1 agrees at 7 bases. Trimming at V came to 8 bases and at J to 8 bases, leaving 12 bases not matched to a gene. The CDR3 is 14 residues long. As DNA, the CDR3 is TGTGCCAGCTTCCTCAGGGGGACGAGCGATGAGCAGTTCTTC. Its translation is CASFLRGTSDEQFF.

The rearrangement joins TRBV20-1 to TRBJ2-7, with 12 nucleotides matching TRBD1. Losses at the gene ends were 3 bases for V and 4 bases for J; bases not matched to a gene: 7. Germline assignment: CDR1 DFQATT and CDR2 SNEGSKA (reference sequence). CDR3 length equals 15 residues. This CDR3 is CSARSPGQGAYEQYF. The CDR3 bases are TGCAGTGCTAGGAGCCCGGGACAGGGGGCGTACGAGCAGTACTTC.

In its sample, this clonotype was seen a few times. The rearrangement uses TRBV12-3 or TRBV12-4 and TRBJ2-3; D gene ambiguous. The CDR3 length is 17 residues. The V end lost 3 bases, the J end lost 2 bases, and 18 bases lay between the germline ends. The CDR3 reads CASSFSRSRPTTDTQYF. CDR3 sequence (DNA): TGTGCCAGCAGTTTTTCTAGGTCCAGGCCGACCACAGATACGCAGTATTTT.

The chain uses TRBV18 and TRBJ2-6, with D perhaps being TRBD1 or TRBD2 (5 bases each). The germline gives CDR1 KGHSH, CDR2 LQKENI. The CDR3 spans 17 residues. The V end was cut by 6 bases, the J end by 2 bases, with 17 bases between. CDR3 nucleotides: TGTGCCAGCTCCCGGGACGGATCTCGAACTGGGGCCAACGTCCTGACTTTC. It yields the protein CASSRDGSRTGANVLTF.